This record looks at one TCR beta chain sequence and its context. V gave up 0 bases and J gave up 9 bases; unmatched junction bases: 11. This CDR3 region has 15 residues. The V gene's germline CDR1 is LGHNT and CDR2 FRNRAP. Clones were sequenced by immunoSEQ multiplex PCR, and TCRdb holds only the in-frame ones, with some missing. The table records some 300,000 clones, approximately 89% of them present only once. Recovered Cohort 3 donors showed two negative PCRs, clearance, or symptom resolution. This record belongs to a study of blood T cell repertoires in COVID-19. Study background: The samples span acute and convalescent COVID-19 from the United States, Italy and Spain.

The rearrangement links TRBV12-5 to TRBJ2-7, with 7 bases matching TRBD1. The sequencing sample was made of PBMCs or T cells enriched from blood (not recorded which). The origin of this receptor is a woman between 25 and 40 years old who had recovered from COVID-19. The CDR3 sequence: CASGLVRAAGGWQYF. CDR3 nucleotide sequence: TGTGCTAGTGGTTTGGTACGAGCGGCAGGGGGTTGGCAGTACTTC. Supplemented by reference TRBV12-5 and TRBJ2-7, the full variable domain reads DARVTQTPRHKVTEMGQEVTMRCQPILGHNTVFWYRQTMMQGLELLAYFRNRAPLDDSGMPKDRFSAEMPDATLATLKIQPSEPRDSAVYFCASGLVRAAGGWQYFGPGTRLTVT.